The 29 T cell receptor beta chains below were found in one sample sequenced in a study of regulatory T cells in long-lasting Graves disease. To make TCR beta libraries, researchers used iRepertoire HTBI primers and Arm-PCR of CDR3 regions. TCRdb re-derived calls from the multiplex PCR reads in MiXCR, one entry per CDR3 protein. Of hundreds of thousands of distinct CDR3 sequences listed, 18% are singletons. Time point of the sample: newly diagnosed GD, antithyroid drugs for less than 3 months. With RNA extracted from PBMCs as input, the TCR library was made. The source was peripheral blood mononuclear cells (PBMCs), collected at new diagnosis, from a patient treated with antithyroid drugs. Every receptor here comes from a female donor with Graves disease.

With regard to this clonotype: Since a far larger clone is one base different, this is likely a read error. The V call is TRBV12-3 or TRBV12-4, the J call TRBJ1-5, with 7 bases lining up with TRBD1. The CDR3 consists of 16 residues. V gave up 8 bases and J gave up 4 bases; unmatched junction bases: 14. CDR3 protein: CASSLGETGRNQPQHF. CDR3 nucleotides: TGTGCCAGCTCACTCGGTGAGACAGGGAGGAATCAGCCCCAGCATTTT.

About this clonotype: A single base separates this from a much larger clone, so it may be a read error. V usage is TRBV12-3 or TRBV12-4 and J usage is TRBJ2-1, with 11 bases fitting TRBD2. Trimming removed 6 bases from V and 13 bases from J; junction bases left unmatched: 20. The CDR3 totals 17 residues. CDR3 DNA: TGTGCCAGCAGCCTGGGGTCTAGCGGGAGGAAACAAGAGACCCAGTTCTTC. It encodes CASSLGSSGRKQETQFF.

The CDR3: CASRRDRGGNEQFF. CDR3 in DNA: TGTGCCAGTAGAAGGGACAGGGGAGGGAATGAGCAGTTCTTC. The chain uses TRBV19 and TRBJ2-1, with TRBD1 matching over 10 bases. The CDR3 consists of 14 residues. The germline V gene has CDR1 LNHDA and CDR2 SQIVND (reference sequence). The V and J ends lost 6 bases and 7 bases, in that order; junction bases with no gene match: 6.

This clonotype occurred many times. The chain combines TRBV27 with TRBJ2-5, with D unclear. With 3 bases removed from V and 5 bases from J, the gap between germline ends came to 13 bases. This CDR3 has 14 residues. Germline V gives CDR1 MNHEY, CDR2 SMNVEV (reference sequence). CDR3 region: CASSLSQMMETQYF. In DNA, the CDR3 is TGTGCCAGCAGTTTGAGCCAGATGATGGAGACCCAGTACTTC.

This clonotype has a count of ten or more. The V gene is TRBV28, the J gene TRBJ2-1; D uncertain. Germline V gene lookup returns CDR1 MDHEN and CDR2 SYDVKM. Deletions cut 3 bases from V and 8 bases from J, with 11 bases between. The CDR3 is 13 amino acids. This CDR3 is CASSLLGRDEQFF. CDR3 DNA sequence: TGTGCCAGCAGTTTGTTGGGTCGGGATGAGCAGTTCTTC.

In this sample, this clonotype turned up many times. V and J are TRBV28 and TRBJ2-5; D is undetermined. The CDR3 spans 13 residues. Trimming removed 5 bases from V and 9 bases from J, with 16 bases in between. CDR1 and CDR2 (germline): MDHEN, SYDVKM. CDR3 in DNA: TGTGCCAGCAGTCCCTGGCCCGAGGCGGCCCAGTACTTC. It codes for CASSPWPEAAQYF. Supplemented by reference TRBV28 and TRBJ2-5, the full variable domain reads DVKVTQSSRYLVKRTGEKVFLECVQDMDHENMFWYRQDPGLGLRLIYFSYDVKMKEKGDIPEGYSVSREKKERFSLILESASTNQTSMYLCASSPWPEAAQYFGPGTRLLVL.

There are many counts of this clonotype. This chain links TRBV5-6 with TRBJ2-5; D might be TRBD1 or TRBD2, each matching 6 bases. V lost 6 bases to trimming and J lost 5 bases, with 17 bases between them. The germline CDR1 and CDR2 sequences are SGHDT and YYEEEE. CDR3 length: 14 amino acids. In DNA form, the CDR3 reads TGTGCCAGCACCAAGGGGGGCGTACAGGAGACCCAGTACTTC. It encodes CASTKGGVQETQYF.

Only a few counts were recorded for this clonotype. The V and J genes are TRBV28 and TRBJ2-4; 7 nucleotides align to TRBD1. This CDR3 has 16 residues. Germline loops: CDR1 MDHEN, CDR2 SYDVKM. Trimming cost V 6 bases and J 0 bases; bases outside gene matches: 8. Here the CDR3 DNA reads TGTGCCAGCAGAGCTGGACAGGCCTTAGCCAAAAACATTCAGTACTTC. It codes for CASRAGQALAKNIQYF.

This clonotype showed up many times. V is TRBV29-1 and J is TRBJ2-1; perhaps TRBD1 as D (5 bases). CDR3 length equals 15 residues. Germline V CDR1 and CDR2: SQVTM, ANQGSEA. The ends were cut back, 3 bases at V and 4 bases at J, with 16 bases in the middle. CDR3 DNA: TGCAGCGTTGATCTCAGACAGATTACATACAATGAGCAGTTCTTC. Translated, it gives CSVDLRQITYNEQFF.

This clonotype has at least ten counts. The chain joins TRBV3-1 to TRBJ2-4; tentatively, D is TRBD2 (6 bases). CDR1 and CDR2 (germline): LGHDT, YNNKEL (reference sequence). The V end lost 1 base, the J end lost 2 bases, and 6 bases lay between the germline ends. The CDR3 covers 14 residues. The CDR3 spells CASSQGTTKNIQYF. The CDR3 DNA reads TGTGCCAGCAGCCAAGGGACTACCAAAAACATTCAGTACTTC.

This clonotype was detected many times. This sequence joins TRBV29-1 and TRBJ2-1, with D perhaps being TRBD1 or TRBD2 (5 bases each). This CDR3 contains 13 residues. The V gene lost 3 bases and the J gene lost 3 bases, with 9 bases spanning the gap. Germline-derived CDR1 and CDR2 are SQVTM and ANQGSEA. CDR3 amino acids: CSVDWGFYNEQFF. The CDR3 nucleotides read TGCAGCGTTGATTGGGGGTTCTACAATGAGCAGTTCTTC.

This clonotype was observed at least ten times. The J gene is TRBJ1-1, the V gene TRBV27; the D is unclear. Deletions cut 8 bases from V and 1 base from J, with 11 bases between. CDR1 and CDR2 (germline): MNHEY, SMNVEV (reference sequence). CDR3 length: 13 residues. CDR3: CASGWEENTEAFF. CDR3 bases: TGTGCCAGCGGCTGGGAAGAGAACACTGAAGCTTTCTTT.

V and J are TRBV6-5 and TRBJ1-5, with D perhaps TRBD1 (6 bases). V was trimmed by 0 bases and J by 9 bases, leaving 18 bases between them. CDR3 length: 16 amino acids. The germline CDR1 and CDR2 sequences are MNHEY and SVGAGI. The CDR3 region has the DNA TGTGCCAGCAGTTACTCGATGATGAGGGGGGGAGGGCCCCAGCATTTT. The encoded protein is CASSYSMMRGGGPQHF.

This clonotype has only a few counts. The V call is TRBV20-1, the J call TRBJ2-1; D perhaps matches TRBD2 (6 bases). V dropped 4 bases and J dropped 8 bases, with 18 bases sitting between them. The CDR3 runs 14 residues. Germline CDR1 reads DFQATT; CDR2 reads SNEGSKA (reference sequence). The CDR3 spells CSAIHQRLVYEQFF. Written as DNA, the CDR3 is TGCAGTGCTATACACCAAAGACTAGTCTATGAGCAGTTCTTC.

This clonotype was recorded at least ten times. V gene TRBV9 combines with J gene TRBJ2-4, with a weak D call TRBD2 (5 bases). Germline V gene lookup returns CDR1 SGDLS and CDR2 YYNGEE. CDR3 length: 15 residues. V dropped 0 bases and J dropped 0 bases, with 7 bases sitting between them. DNA for the CDR3: TGTGCCAGCAGCGTAGGGGCGGGAGCCAAAAACATTCAGTACTTC. It codes for CASSVGAGAKNIQYF.

This clonotype was seen at least ten times. This sequence joins TRBV27 and TRBJ2-2, with TRBD2 identical over 7 bases. Germline CDR1 reads MNHEY; CDR2 reads SMNVEV (reference sequence). The CDR3 is 18 amino acids. V trimming: 6 bases; J trimming: 4 bases; junction bases outside the gene matches: 17. The CDR3 spells CASSPFRMAGVLTGELFF. For the CDR3, the DNA is TGTGCCAGCAGCCCTTTTCGTATGGCGGGAGTCCTCACCGGGGAGCTGTTTTTT.

The sample holds many counts of this clonotype. The chain joins TRBV11-1 to TRBJ1-2; D possibly corresponds to TRBD1 (5 bases). CDR1 is SGHAT and CDR2 is FQDESV in the germline V gene (reference sequence). V lost 1 base and J 8 bases, leaving 11 bases between the germline ends. The CDR3 contains 13 residues. As DNA, the CDR3 is TGTGCCAGCAGCTTAGAGGAGGGGATCGGCTACACCTTC. Translation gives CASSLEEGIGYTF.

This clonotype was counted many times. The chain employs TRBV18 and TRBJ2-3; 8 bases line up with TRBD2. Germline CDR1 KGHSH, CDR2 LQKENI. V dropped 6 bases and J dropped 2; count of bases not matched to a gene: 10. This CDR3 is 16 amino acids long. The CDR3 reads CASSPQAGVTTDTQYF. In DNA, the CDR3 is TGTGCCAGCTCTCCCCAAGCGGGAGTCACCACAGATACGCAGTATTTT.

This clonotype was seen repeatedly, ten times or more. The J gene is TRBJ2-7, the V gene TRBV20-1; D might be TRBD2 (6 bases). The CDR3 length is 17 residues. Trimming stripped 1 base from V and 2 bases from J, with 21 bases between. The germline V gene has CDR1 DFQATT and CDR2 SNEGSKA (reference sequence). The CDR3 here is CSARVDTGTPSTYEQYF. CDR3 DNA sequence: TGCAGTGCTAGAGTAGACACCGGGACTCCCTCAACCTACGAGCAGTACTTC.

This rearrangement joins TRBV30 to TRBJ2-1, with a tentative D call TRBD2 (6 bases). There are 13 residues in the CDR3. The V gene's germline CDR1 is GTSNPN and CDR2 SVGIG (reference sequence). V was trimmed by 2 bases and J by 4 bases, leaving 9 bases between them. CDR3 region: CAWSWGEYNEQFF. CDR3 DNA sequence: TGTGCCTGGAGTTGGGGGGAGTACAATGAGCAGTTCTTC.

The chain links TRBV27 to TRBJ1-5; no firm D call. This CDR3 spans 13 amino acids. Germline values: CDR1 MNHEY, CDR2 SMNVEV (reference sequence). V gave up 8 bases and J gave up 9 bases, with 17 bases separating them. The CDR3 region is CASALGGLGPQHF. The CDR3, as DNA: TGTGCCAGCGCCTTGGGCGGTCTAGGGCCCCAGCATTTT.

This clonotype was seen repeatedly, ten times or more. This chain connects TRBV9 to TRBJ2-2; possible D gene TRBD1, 5 bases. The V end was cut by 0 bases, the J end by 4 bases, with 10 bases between. Germline CDR1 and CDR2: SGDLS and YYNGEE. The CDR3 sequence is 15 residues long. In DNA, the CDR3 is TGTGCCAGCAGCGTAGCTGCAGGGTTCACCGGGGAGCTGTTTTTT. This encodes CASSVAAGFTGELFF.

At least ten counts were recorded for this clonotype. The chain couples TRBV27 to TRBJ2-3, with 14 bases matching TRBD2. V dropped 8 bases and J dropped 4; count of bases not matched to a gene: 8. The CDR3 spans 16 residues. Germline V gene sequence: CDR1 MNHEY, CDR2 SMNVEV (reference sequence). The CDR3 here is CASQPLGLAGADTQYF. The CDR3 bases are TGTGCCAGCCAACCTTTGGGACTAGCGGGAGCAGATACGCAGTATTTT.

This clonotype was seen at least ten times. The chain employs TRBV12-3 or TRBV12-4 and TRBJ2-2; D perhaps matches TRBD2 (6 bases). The CDR3 is 16 residues long. V lost 2 bases and J lost 0, with 10 bases in between. In DNA form, the CDR3 reads TGTGCCAGCAGTTTACACGGGAGTTCGAACACCGGGGAGCTGTTTTTT. Translating it yields CASSLHGSSNTGELFF.

This clonotype was seen repeatedly, ten times or more. The chain recombines TRBV7-9 with TRBJ2-5; 7 bases fit TRBD1. The V and J ends lost 5 bases and 2 bases, in that order; junction bases with no gene match: 5. The CDR3 is 14 amino acids. The germline gives CDR1 SEHNR, CDR2 FQNEAQ (reference sequence). The CDR3 region has the DNA TGTGCCAGCAGCCAGGGGACAGCTCAAGAGACCCAGTACTTC. Translation: CASSQGTAQETQYF.

The rearrangement joins TRBV12-3 or TRBV12-4 to TRBJ2-5; D tentatively reads TRBD1 or TRBD2 (5 bases each). This CDR3 is built from 14 residues. V was cut by 4 bases and J by 2 bases, with 11 bases left in between. CDR3 loop: CASSWGTLQETQYF. CDR3 bases: TGTGCCAGCAGTTGGGGGACCCTACAAGAGACCCAGTACTTC.

The chain couples TRBV5-1 to TRBJ2-4; 10 nucleotides line up with TRBD2. This CDR3 is 17 amino acids long. Looked up from germline, CDR1 is SGHRS and CDR2 is YFSETQ. J was trimmed by 0 bases and V by 5 bases; bases with no gene match: 8. As DNA, the CDR3 is TGCGCCAGCAGGTCTACTAGCGGGGCGATAGCCAAAAACATTCAGTACTTC. Residues: CASRSTSGAIAKNIQYF. Full variable domain (outside the CDR3, taken from reference TRBV5-1 and TRBJ2-4): KAGVTQTPRYLIKTRGQQVTLSCSPISGHRSVSWYQQTPGQGLQFLFEYFSETQRNKGNFPGRFSGRQFSNSRSEMNVSTLELGDSALYLCASRSTSGAIAKNIQYFGAGTRLSVL.

This clonotype was seen repeatedly, ten times or more. The chain has TRBV20-1 and TRBJ2-6; possible D gene TRBD1, 5 bases. The CDR3 extends over 16 amino acids. Trimming took off 1 base at V and 0 bases at J, with 10 bases between the two ends. The germline V gene has CDR1 DFQATT and CDR2 SNEGSKA (reference sequence). CDR3 DNA: TGCAGTGCTAGAGCGCGGACAACCTCTGGGGCCAACGTCCTGACTTTC. This translates into CSARARTTSGANVLTF.

This clonotype appeared many times. This sequence joins TRBV18 and TRBJ2-7; D possibly corresponds to TRBD2 (5 bases). Germline loops: CDR1 KGHSH, CDR2 LQKENI. The CDR3 has 12 amino acids. V was cut by 4 bases and J by 6 bases, with 10 bases left in between. The chain's CDR3 is CASSLSEGEQYF. The CDR3 region has the DNA TGTGCCAGCTCACTTTCTGAGGGCGAGCAGTACTTC.